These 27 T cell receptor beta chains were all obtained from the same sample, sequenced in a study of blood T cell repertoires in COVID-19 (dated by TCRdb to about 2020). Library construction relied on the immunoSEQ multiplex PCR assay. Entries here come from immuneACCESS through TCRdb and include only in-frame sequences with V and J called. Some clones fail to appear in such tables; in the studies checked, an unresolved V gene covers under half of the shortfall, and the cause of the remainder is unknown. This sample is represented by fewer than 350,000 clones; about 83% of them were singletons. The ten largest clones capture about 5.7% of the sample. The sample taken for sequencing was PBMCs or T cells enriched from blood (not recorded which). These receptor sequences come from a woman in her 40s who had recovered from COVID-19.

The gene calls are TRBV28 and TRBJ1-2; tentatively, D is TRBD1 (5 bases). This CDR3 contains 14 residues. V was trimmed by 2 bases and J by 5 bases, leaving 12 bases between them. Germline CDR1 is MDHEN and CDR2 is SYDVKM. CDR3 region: CASSLQGHGYGYTF. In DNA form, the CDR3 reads TGTGCCAGCAGTTTACAGGGCCATGGGTATGGCTACACCTTC.

The CDR3 DNA reads as TGTGCCAGCAGTGCCGGGACAGGGTACTACGAGCAGTACTTC. This gives the protein CASSAGTGYYEQYF. The rearrangement uses TRBV2 and TRBJ2-7; 9 bases align to TRBD1. V lost 4 bases and J lost 3; bases outside the gene matches: 4. This CDR3 is 14 amino acids long. In germline, CDR1 is SNHLY, CDR2 FYNNEI.

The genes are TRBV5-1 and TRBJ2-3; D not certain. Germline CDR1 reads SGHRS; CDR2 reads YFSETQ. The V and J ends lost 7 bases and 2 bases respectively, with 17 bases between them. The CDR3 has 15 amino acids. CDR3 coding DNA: TGCGCCAGCGCCGCACATTGGGCCCCCACAGATACGCAGTATTTT. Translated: CASAAHWAPTDTQYF.

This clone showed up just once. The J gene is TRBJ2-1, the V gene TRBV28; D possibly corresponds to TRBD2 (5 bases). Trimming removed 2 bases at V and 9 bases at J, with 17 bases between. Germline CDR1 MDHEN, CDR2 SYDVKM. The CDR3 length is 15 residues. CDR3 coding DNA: TGTGCCAGCAGTTTAAGCTGGAATAGCGAGGCTGAGCAGTTCTTC. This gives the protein CASSLSWNSEAEQFF.

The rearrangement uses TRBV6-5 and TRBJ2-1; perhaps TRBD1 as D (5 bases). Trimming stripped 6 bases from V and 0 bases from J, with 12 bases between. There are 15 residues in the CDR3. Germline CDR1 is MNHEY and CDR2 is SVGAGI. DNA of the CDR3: TGTGCCAGCAGCAGACAGTACAGCTCCTACAATGAGCAGTTCTTC. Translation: CASSRQYSSYNEQFF.

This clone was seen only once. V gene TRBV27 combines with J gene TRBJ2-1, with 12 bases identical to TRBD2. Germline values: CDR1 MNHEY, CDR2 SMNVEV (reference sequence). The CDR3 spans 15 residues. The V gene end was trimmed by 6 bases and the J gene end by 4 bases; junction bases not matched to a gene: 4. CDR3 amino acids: CASSSGTSGYNEQFF. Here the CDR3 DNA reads TGTGCCAGCAGCTCCGGGACTAGCGGGTACAATGAGCAGTTCTTC.

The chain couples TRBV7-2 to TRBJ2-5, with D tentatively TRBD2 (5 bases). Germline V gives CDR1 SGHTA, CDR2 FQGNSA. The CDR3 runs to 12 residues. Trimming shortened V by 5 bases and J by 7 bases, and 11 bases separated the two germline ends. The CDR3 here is CASSPGFGTQYF. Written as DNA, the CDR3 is TGTGCCAGCAGCCCGGGATTTGGGACCCAGTACTTC.

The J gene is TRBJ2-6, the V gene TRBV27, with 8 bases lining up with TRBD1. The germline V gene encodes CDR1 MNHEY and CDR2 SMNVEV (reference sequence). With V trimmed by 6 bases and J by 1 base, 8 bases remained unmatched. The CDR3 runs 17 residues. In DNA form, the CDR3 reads TGTGCCAGCAGCCTACAGGGGGGCACTTCTGGGGCCAACGTCCTGACTTTC. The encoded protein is CASSLQGGTSGANVLTF. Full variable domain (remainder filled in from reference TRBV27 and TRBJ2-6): EAQVTQNPRYLITVTGKKLTVTCSQNMNHEYMSWYRQDPGLGLRQIYYSMNVEVTDKGDVPEGYKVSRKEKRNFPLILESPSPNQTSLYFCASSLQGGTSGANVLTFGAGSRLTVL.

DNA for the CDR3: TGCGCCAGCAGTCCGGACAGGGCTCTGGCCTATGGCTACACCTTC. Translation: CASSPDRALAYGYTF. J is TRBJ1-2 and V is TRBV10-1, with 8 bases identical to TRBD1. The V segment lost 5 bases and the J segment 4 bases; nucleotides outside the gene matches: 9. Germline V lookup: CDR1 WNHNN, CDR2 SYGVQD (reference sequence). This CDR3 is 15 amino acids long.

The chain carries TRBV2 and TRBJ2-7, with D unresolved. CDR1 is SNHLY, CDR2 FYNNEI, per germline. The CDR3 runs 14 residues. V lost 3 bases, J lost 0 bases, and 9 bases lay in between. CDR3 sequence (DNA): TGTGCCAGCAGTGAGAGGAGCGACTCCTACGAGCAGTACTTC. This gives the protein CASSERSDSYEQYF.

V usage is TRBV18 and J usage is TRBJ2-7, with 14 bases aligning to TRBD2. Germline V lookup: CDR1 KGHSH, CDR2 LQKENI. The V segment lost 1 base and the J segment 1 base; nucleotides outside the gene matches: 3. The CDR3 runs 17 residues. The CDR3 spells CASSPLGTSGGSYEQYF. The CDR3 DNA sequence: TGTGCCAGCTCACCACTGGGGACTAGCGGGGGATCCTACGAGCAGTACTTC.

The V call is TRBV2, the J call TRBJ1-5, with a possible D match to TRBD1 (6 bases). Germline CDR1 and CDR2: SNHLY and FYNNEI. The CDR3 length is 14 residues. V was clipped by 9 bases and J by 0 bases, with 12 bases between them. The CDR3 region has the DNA TGTGCCAGTAGGGACACCAATAGCAATCAGCCCCAGCATTTT. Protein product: CASRDTNSNQPQHF.

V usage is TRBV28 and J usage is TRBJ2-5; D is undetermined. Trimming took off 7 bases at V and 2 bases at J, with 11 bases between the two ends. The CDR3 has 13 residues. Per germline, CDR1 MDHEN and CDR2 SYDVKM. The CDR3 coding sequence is TGTGCCAGCACAGAGGTTCATCAAGAGACCCAGTACTTC. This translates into CASTEVHQETQYF.

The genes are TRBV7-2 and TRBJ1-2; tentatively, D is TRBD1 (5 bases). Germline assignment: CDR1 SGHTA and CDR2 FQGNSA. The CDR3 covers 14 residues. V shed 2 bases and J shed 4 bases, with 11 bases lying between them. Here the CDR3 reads CASSLSGAGYGYTF. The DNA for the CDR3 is TGTGCCAGCAGCTTAAGTGGGGCTGGCTATGGCTACACCTTC.

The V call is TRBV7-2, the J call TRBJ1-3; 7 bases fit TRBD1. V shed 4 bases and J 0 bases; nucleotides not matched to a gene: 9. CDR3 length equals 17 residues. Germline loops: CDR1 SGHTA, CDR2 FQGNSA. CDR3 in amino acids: CASSSGQLYVSGNTIYF. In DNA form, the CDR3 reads TGTGCCAGCAGCTCGGGACAGCTCTACGTCTCTGGAAACACCATATATTTT.

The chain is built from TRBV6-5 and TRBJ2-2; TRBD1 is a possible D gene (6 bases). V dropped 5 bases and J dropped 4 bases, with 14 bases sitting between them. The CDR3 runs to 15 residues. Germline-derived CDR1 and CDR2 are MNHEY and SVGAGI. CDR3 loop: CASSNHRDVTGELFF. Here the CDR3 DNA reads TGTGCCAGCAGTAACCACAGGGATGTCACCGGGGAGCTGTTTTTT.

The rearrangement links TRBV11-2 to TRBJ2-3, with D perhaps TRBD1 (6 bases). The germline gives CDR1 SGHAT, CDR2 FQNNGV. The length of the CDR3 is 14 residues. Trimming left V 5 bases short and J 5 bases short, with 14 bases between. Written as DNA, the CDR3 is TGTGCCAGCAGCGGGGGCTATAGTCTAGATACGCAGTATTTT. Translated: CASSGGYSLDTQYF.

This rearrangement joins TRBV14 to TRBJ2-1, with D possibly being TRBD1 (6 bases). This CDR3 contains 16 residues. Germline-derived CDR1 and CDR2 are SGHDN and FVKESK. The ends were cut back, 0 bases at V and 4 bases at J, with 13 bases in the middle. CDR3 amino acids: CASSQDWGHVYNEQFF. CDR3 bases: TGTGCCAGCAGCCAAGATTGGGGACACGTATACAATGAGCAGTTCTTC.

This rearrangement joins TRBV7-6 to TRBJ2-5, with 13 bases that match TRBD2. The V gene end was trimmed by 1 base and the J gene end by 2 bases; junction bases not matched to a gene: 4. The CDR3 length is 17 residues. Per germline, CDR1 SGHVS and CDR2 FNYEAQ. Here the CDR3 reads CASSLGLAGGGQETQYF. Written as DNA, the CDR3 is TGTGCCAGCAGCTTAGGACTAGCGGGAGGTGGACAAGAGACCCAGTACTTC.

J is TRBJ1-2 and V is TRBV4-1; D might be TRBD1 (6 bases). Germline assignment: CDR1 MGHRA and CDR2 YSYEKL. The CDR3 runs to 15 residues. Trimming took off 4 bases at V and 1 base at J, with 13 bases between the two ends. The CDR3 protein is CASSLGGQSNYGYTF. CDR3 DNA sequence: TGCGCCAGCAGCCTCGGGGGGCAGAGTAACTATGGCTACACCTTC.

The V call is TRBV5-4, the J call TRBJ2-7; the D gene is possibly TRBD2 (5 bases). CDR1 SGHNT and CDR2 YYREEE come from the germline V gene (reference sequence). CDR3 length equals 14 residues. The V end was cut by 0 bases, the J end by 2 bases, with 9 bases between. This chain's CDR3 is CASSLEGSPYEQYF. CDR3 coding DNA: TGTGCCAGCAGCTTGGAAGGGAGCCCCTACGAGCAGTACTTC.

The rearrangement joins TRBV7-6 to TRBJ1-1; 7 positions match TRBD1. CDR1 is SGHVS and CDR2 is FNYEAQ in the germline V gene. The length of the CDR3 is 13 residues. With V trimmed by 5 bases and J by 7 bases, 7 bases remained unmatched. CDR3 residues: CASSPGQSYEAFF. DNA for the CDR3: TGTGCCAGCAGCCCGGGACAGTCCTATGAAGCTTTCTTT.

The chain's CDR3 is CASLTSGTGAGETQYF. CDR3 nucleotide sequence: TGTGCCAGCCTAACATCCGGGACAGGGGCTGGGGAGACCCAGTACTTC. The J gene is TRBJ2-5, the V gene TRBV28; TRBD1 matches at 10 bases. Trimming took 8 bases from V and 5 from J; bases not matched to a gene: 14. This CDR3 comprises 16 residues. Germline V gene lookup returns CDR1 MDHEN and CDR2 SYDVKM.

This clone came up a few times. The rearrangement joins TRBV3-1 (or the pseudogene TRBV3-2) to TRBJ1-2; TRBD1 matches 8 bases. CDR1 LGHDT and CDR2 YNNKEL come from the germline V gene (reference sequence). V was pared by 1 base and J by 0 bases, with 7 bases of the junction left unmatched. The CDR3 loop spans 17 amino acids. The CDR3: CASSQGTGTISNYGYTF. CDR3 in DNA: TGTGCCAGCAGCCAAGGGACAGGGACTATCTCTAACTATGGCTACACCTTC.

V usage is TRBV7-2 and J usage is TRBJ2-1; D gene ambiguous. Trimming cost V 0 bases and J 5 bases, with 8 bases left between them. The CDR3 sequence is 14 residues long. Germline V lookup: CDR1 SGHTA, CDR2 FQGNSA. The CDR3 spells CASSLASINNEQFF. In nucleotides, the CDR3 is TGTGCCAGCAGCTTAGCGAGCATAAACAATGAGCAGTTCTTC.

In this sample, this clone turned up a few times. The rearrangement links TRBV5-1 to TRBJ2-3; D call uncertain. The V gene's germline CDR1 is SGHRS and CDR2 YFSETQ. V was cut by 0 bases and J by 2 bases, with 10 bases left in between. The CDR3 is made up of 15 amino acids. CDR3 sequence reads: CASSLESGDTDTQYF. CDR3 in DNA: TGCGCCAGCAGCTTGGAATCCGGAGACACAGATACGCAGTATTTT.

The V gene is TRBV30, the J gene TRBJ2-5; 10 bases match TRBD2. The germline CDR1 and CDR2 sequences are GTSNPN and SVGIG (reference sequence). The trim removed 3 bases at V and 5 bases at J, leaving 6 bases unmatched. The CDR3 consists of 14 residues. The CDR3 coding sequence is TGTGCCTGGAGGATTAGCGGGAGGCGGGAGACCCAGTACTTC. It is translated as CAWRISGRRETQYF.